This entry lists 7 T cell receptor beta chains sequenced from one sample in a study of cytomegalovirus exposure and HLA in healthy donors. The study ran its PCR with 60 Vbeta and 13 Jbeta primers. The assay was immunoSEQ multiplex PCR, and TCRdb's table has in-frame clones only and misses some. The sample lists some 220,000 clones, around 80% seen once, with roughly 2.5% in the top ten. Sequencing input: PBMCs. Source of these receptors: a woman in her fifties or sixties in good health and CMV-seropositive.

The genes are TRBV28 and TRBJ1-6; D is unclear. There are 13 residues in the CDR3. From germline, CDR1 is MDHEN and CDR2 SYDVKM. Trimming left V 3 bases short and J 7 bases short, with 7 bases between. Here the CDR3 reads CASSFDLNSPLHF. CDR3 coding DNA: TGTGCCAGCAGTTTCGACTTGAATTCACCCCTCCACTTT.

Comment on this clone: Other DNA variants within this sample encode the same CDR3. The V and J genes are TRBV29-1 and TRBJ2-1, with TRBD2 identical over 16 bases. V trimming: 6 bases; J trimming: 3 bases; junction bases outside the gene matches: 8. The CDR3 spans 17 residues. Germline CDR1 SQVTM, CDR2 ANQGSEA. The CDR3 coding sequence is TGCAGCGTGACCGGGACTAGCGGGAGGGGACGCTACAATGAGCAGTTCTTC. It encodes CSVTGTSGRGRYNEQFF.

This chain links TRBV5-1 with TRBJ2-5; TRBD1 matches 10 bases. Germline V gene sequence: CDR1 SGHRS, CDR2 YFSETQ. The CDR3 consists of 15 residues. V lost 4 bases, J lost 3 bases, and 6 bases stayed unmatched. The CDR3 DNA reads TGCGCCAGCAGCCCGGCCGGGACAGGGGAAGAGACCCAGTACTTC. It translates to CASSPAGTGEETQYF. The variable domain in full, with the rest retrieved from reference TRBV5-1 and TRBJ2-5, is KAGVTQTPRYLIKTRGQQVTLSCSPISGHRSVSWYQQTPGQGLQFLFEYFSETQRNKGNFPGRFSGRQFSNSRSEMNVSTLELGDSALYLCASSPAGTGEETQYFGPGTRLLVL.

V is TRBV2 and J is TRBJ2-5; 8 positions agree with TRBD2. This CDR3 comprises 10 residues. The trim removed 11 bases at V and 10 bases at J, leaving 6 bases unmatched. CDR1 is SNHLY, CDR2 FYNNEI, per germline. The CDR3 sequence: CALGGTSQYF. The CDR3 DNA follows: TGTGCCCTCGGGGGGACTAGCCAGTACTTC.

This clone was found once. The chain recombines TRBV7-8 with TRBJ2-1, with 15 bases identical to TRBD2. The CDR3 covers 18 residues. Germline V lookup: CDR1 SGHVS, CDR2 FQNEAQ. The ends lost 7 bases at V and 0 bases at J; junction bases unmatched: 7. CDR3 DNA sequence: TGTGCCAGCAAAGGACTAGCGGGAGGGGGGAACTCCTACAATGAGCAGTTCTTC. Protein product: CASKGLAGGGNSYNEQFF.

The chain links TRBV4-1 to TRBJ2-7; TRBD1 agrees at 9 bases. J gave up 7 bases and V 3 bases, and 10 bases lay outside the gene matches. From germline, CDR1 is MGHRA and CDR2 YSYEKL. This CDR3 has 15 amino acids. CDR3 sequence: CASSQGTGTLSEQYF. CDR3 nucleotide sequence: TGCGCCAGCAGCCAGGGGACAGGGACCCTGAGTGAGCAGTACTTC.

The CDR3 sequence is CASSYGTEAFF. Written as DNA, the CDR3 is TGTGCCAGCAGCTACGGCACTGAAGCTTTCTTT. The chain joins TRBV5-6 to TRBJ1-1; D remains unclear. CDR1 is SGHDT, CDR2 YYEEEE, per germline. The length of the CDR3 is 11 residues. V lost 3 bases to trimming and J lost 4 bases, with 4 bases between them.